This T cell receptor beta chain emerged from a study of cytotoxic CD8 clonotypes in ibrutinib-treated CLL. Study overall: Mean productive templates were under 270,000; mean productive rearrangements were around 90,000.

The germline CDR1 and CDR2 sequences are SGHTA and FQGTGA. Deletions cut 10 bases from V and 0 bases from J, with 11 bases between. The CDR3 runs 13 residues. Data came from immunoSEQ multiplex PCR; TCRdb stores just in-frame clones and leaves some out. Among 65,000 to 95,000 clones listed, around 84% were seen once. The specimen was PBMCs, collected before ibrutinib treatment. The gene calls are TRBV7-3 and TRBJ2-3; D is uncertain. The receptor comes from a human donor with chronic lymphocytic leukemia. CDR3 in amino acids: CATSFPSTDTQYF. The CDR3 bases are TGTGCCACCTCCTTCCCCAGCACAGATACGCAGTATTTT.